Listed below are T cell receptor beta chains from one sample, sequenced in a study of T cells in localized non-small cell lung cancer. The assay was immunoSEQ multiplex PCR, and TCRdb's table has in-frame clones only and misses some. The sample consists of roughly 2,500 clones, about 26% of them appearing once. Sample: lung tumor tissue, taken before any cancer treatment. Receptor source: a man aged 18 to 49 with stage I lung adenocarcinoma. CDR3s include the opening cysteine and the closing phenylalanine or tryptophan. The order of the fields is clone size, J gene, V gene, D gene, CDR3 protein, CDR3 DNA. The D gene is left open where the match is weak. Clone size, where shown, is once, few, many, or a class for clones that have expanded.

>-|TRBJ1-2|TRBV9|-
CASSGGLGYGYTF
TGTGCCAGCAGCGGTGGCCTGGGCTATGGCTACACCTTC
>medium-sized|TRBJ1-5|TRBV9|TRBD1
CASSRTGNQPQHF
TGTGCCAGCAGCAGGACAGGGAATCAGCCCCAGCATTTT
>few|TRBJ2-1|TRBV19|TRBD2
CASRRTSRDPNEQFF
TGTGCCAGTCGTCGGACTAGCCGGGATCCGAATGAGCAGTTCTTC
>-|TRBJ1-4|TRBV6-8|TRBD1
CASSGQAATNEKLFF
TGTGCCAGCTCGGGACAGGCAGCAACTAATGAAAAACTGTTTTTT
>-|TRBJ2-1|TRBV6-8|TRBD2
CASSPPTSGGRDEQFF
TGTGCCAGCAGTCCCCCGACTAGCGGGGGCCGAGATGAGCAGTTCTTC
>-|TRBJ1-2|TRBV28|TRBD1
CASRHPTGANYGYTF
TGTGCCAGCAGGCATCCGACAGGGGCTAACTATGGCTACACCTTC
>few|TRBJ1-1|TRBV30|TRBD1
CAWRRDRNTEAFF
TGTGCCTGGAGACGGGACAGGAACACTGAAGCTTTCTTT
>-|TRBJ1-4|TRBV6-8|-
CASSALKDENRNGLFF
TGTGCCAGCAGTGCCCTAAAGGATGAAAATAGGAACGGACTGTTTTTT
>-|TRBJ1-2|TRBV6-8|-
CASRRRQLYGYTF
TGTGCCAGCAGACGACGACAGCTCTATGGCTACACCTTC
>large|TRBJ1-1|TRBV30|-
CARRTAPGTEAFF
TGTGCCAGACGGACCGCCCCCGGCACTGAAGCTTTCTTT
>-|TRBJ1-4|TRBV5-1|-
CASSLYSGAREKLFF
TGCGCCAGCAGCTTGTACTCCGGGGCTAGAGAAAAACTGTTTTTT
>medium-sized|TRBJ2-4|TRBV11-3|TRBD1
CASSLQGQGDIQYF
TGTGCCAGCAGCCTCCAGGGACAGGGGGACATTCAGTACTTC
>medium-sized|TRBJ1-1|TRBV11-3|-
CASSLEAGPHTEAFF
TGTGCCAGCAGCTTAGAGGCTGGGCCTCACACTGAAGCTTTCTTT
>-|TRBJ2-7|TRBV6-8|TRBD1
CAIRPTGEGYEQYF
TGTGCCATCAGACCCACAGGGGAAGGCTACGAGCAGTACTTC
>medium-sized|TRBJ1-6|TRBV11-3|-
CASNGANYNSPLHF
TGTGCCAGCAATGGGGCTAACTATAATTCACCCCTCCACTTT
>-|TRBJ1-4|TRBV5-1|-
CASSLAVAPGVAEKLFF
TGCGCCAGCAGCTTGGCCGTTGCCCCGGGGGTGGCTGAAAAACTGTTTTTT
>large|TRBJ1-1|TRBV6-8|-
CASSSGGRTEAFF
TGTGCCAGCAGCTCTGGAGGGCGCACTGAAGCTTTCTTT
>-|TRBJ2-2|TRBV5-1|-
CASSLSGDTGELFF
TGCGCCAGCAGCTTGTCAGGGGACACCGGGGAGCTGTTTTTT
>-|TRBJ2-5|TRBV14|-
CASSQDLPGLNQETQYF
TGTGCCAGCAGCCAAGATCTGCCGGGACTCAACCAAGAGACCCAGTACTTC
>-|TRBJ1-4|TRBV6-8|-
CASNPVGTGRGKLFF
TGTGCCAGCAACCCGGTGGGCACAGGGAGAGGAAAACTGTTTTTT
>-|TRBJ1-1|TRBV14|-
CASSPRVAFTEAFF
TGTGCCAGCAGCCCCAGAGTAGCTTTCACTGAAGCTTTCTTT
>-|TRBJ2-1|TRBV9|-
CASSVDTTYNEQFF
TGTGCCAGCAGCGTAGATACTACTTACAATGAGCAGTTCTTC
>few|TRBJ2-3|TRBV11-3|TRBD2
CASSLRGGTGTDTQYF
TGTGCCAGCAGCCTTCGCGGGGGGACGGGCACAGATACGCAGTATTTT
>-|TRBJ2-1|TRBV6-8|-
CASSYQIGAVSYEQFF
TGTGCCAGCAGTTATCAGATAGGGGCCGTCTCGTATGAGCAGTTCTTC
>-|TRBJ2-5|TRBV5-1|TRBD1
CASSLTGTGGETQYF
TGCGCCAGCAGCTTAACCGGGACAGGGGGAGAGACCCAGTACTTC
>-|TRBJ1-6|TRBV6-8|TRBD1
CASSLTGDNSPLHF
TGTGCCAGCAGCTTGACAGGGGACAATTCACCCCTCCACTTT
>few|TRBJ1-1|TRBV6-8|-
CASSYWADDGSMNTEAFF
TGTGCCAGCAGTTACTGGGCAGATGATGGTTCGATGAACACTGAAGCTTTCTTT
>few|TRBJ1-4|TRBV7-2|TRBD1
CASSLRQGNEKLFF
TGTGCCAGCAGCTTAAGACAGGGTAATGAAAAACTGTTTTTT
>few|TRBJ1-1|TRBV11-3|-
CASSFTVDSYTEAFF
TGTGCCAGCAGCTTTACAGTGGACAGTTACACTGAAGCTTTCTTT
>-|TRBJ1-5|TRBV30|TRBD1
CAWNTPGQGNQPQHF
TGTGCCTGGAATACCCCGGGACAGGGCAATCAGCCCCAGCATTTT
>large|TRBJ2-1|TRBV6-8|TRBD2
CASSSGTINNEQFF
TGTGCCAGCAGTTCCGGGACTATAAACAATGAGCAGTTCTTC
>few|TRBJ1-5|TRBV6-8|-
CASIRGGGQPQHF
TGTGCCAGCATCCGAGGGGGAGGCCAGCCCCAGCATTTT
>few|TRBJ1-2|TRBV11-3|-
CASSLEGRNYGYTF
TGTGCCAGCAGCTTAGAGGGACGCAACTATGGCTACACCTTC
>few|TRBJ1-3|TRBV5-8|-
CASSSSSGNTIYF
TGTGCCAGCAGCTCCAGCTCTGGAAACACCATATATTTT
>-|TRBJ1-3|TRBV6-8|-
CASSYSTKKDTIYF
TGTGCCAGCAGTTACTCGACTAAAAAGGACACCATATATTTT
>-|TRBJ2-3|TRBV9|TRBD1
CASSVVGQGVTDTQYF
TGTGCCAGCAGCGTAGTGGGACAGGGGGTCACAGATACGCAGTATTTT
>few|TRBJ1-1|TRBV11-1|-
CASSLGGGRRNTEAFF
TGTGCCAGCAGCTTAGGGGGAGGGAGGAGGAACACTGAAGCTTTCTTT
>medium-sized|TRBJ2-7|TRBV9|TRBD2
CASKVTSGGPYEQYF
TGTGCCAGCAAGGTGACTAGCGGGGGCCCCTACGAGCAGTACTTC
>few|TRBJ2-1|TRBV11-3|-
CASSSGDSRTLGAEQFF
TGTGCCAGCAGCTCGGGGGACTCTCGTACTTTGGGGGCTGAGCAGTTCTTC
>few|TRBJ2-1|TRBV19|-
CASSISATGTSQFF
TGTGCCAGTAGTATTAGCGCCACAGGGACCTCCCAGTTCTTC
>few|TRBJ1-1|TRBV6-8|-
CAISGSGVRDTEAFF
TGTGCCATCAGTGGATCAGGGGTGAGGGACACTGAAGCTTTCTTT
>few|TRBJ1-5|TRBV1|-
CASSQDGNQPQHF
TGCGCCAGCAGCCAAGATGGCAATCAGCCCCAGCATTTT
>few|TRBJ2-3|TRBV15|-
CATSRDRRHTDTQYF
TGTGCCACCAGCAGAGATCGAAGACATACAGATACGCAGTATTTT
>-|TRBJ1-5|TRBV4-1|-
CASSQEHGGRQPQHF
TGCGCCAGCAGCCAAGAACACGGGGGGCGTCAGCCCCAGCATTTT
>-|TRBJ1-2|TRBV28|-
CASRALVGRGSYGYTF
TGTGCCAGCAGGGCCCTGGTAGGGAGGGGGAGCTATGGCTACACCTTC
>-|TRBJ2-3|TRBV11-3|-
CASSSYTSTDTQYF
TGTGCCAGCAGCAGTTATACTAGCACAGATACGCAGTATTTT
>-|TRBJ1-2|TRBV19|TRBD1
CASSIDQDRNYGYTF
TGTGCCAGTAGTATAGATCAGGACAGGAACTATGGCTACACCTTC
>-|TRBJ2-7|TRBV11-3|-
CASSRDLQGRGYEQYF
TGTGCCAGCAGCCGGGATTTGCAGGGACGAGGCTACGAGCAGTACTTC
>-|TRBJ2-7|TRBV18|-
CASSPAAGTYEQYF
TGTGCCAGCTCACCAGCGGCAGGAACCTACGAGCAGTACTTC
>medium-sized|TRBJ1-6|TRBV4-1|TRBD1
CASSQSRGGLSPLHF
TGCGCCAGCAGCCAATCCAGGGGGGGTCTTTCACCCCTCCACTTT
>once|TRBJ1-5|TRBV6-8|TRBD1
CASSGQGASNQPQHF
TGTGCCAGCAGTGGACAGGGGGCGAGCAATCAGCCCCAGCATTTT
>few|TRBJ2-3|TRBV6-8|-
CASSSRQATSTDTQYF
TGTGCCAGCAGTTCCCGGCAGGCGACTAGCACAGATACGCAGTATTTT
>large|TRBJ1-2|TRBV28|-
CASSQQNYGYTF
TGTGCCAGCAGTCAACAGAACTATGGCTACACCTTC
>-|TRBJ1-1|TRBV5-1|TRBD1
CASSSVQGTNTEAFF
TGCGCCAGCAGCTCAGTACAGGGGACGAACACTGAAGCTTTCTTT
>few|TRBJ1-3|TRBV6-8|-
CASSYSRISVKGNTIYF
TGTGCCAGCAGTTACTCCAGGATAAGCGTGAAAGGAAACACCATATATTTT
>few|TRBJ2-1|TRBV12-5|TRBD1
CASGLVRQGVYNEQFF
TGTGCTAGTGGTTTGGTTCGGCAGGGGGTTTACAATGAGCAGTTCTTC
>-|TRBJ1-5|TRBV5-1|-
CASSPGALGGGPQHF
TGCGCCAGCAGCCCGGGGGCCTTAGGTGGGGGGCCCCAGCATTTT